These 2 T cell receptor beta chains were sequenced from one sample in a study of blood T cell repertoires in COVID-19. TCRdb's table, derived via immunoSEQ multiplex PCR, lists solely in-frame clones and lacks some. The sample consists of approximately 270,000 clones, roughly 88% of them appearing once. Sequences were obtained from peripheral blood. The receptors originated from a woman aged 25-40 years with COVID-19, enrolled during active disease.

The J gene is TRBJ1-1, the V gene TRBV12-3 or TRBV12-4; D not resolved. This CDR3 has 12 amino acids. Trimming took 5 bases from V and 11 from J, leaving 15 bases between them. CDR3 nucleotide sequence: TGTGCCAGCAGTCCCGGGTTTAGAGACGCTTTCTTT. Protein: CASSPGFRDAFF.

The V call is TRBV19, the J call TRBJ2-1, with 7 bases identical to TRBD1. The germline V gene has CDR1 LNHDA and CDR2 SQIVND (reference sequence). V lost 4 bases and J lost 3; bases outside the gene matches: 24. CDR3 length equals 21 residues. The CDR3 sequence is CASSTLPLQGFERFIYNEQFF. CDR3 sequence (DNA): TGTGCCAGTAGTACCCTACCCTTACAGGGGTTTGAGAGGTTTATCTACAATGAGCAGTTCTTC.